These T cell receptor beta chains were read from a single sample in a study of regulatory and conventional T cells in RAG deficiency. Data came from immunoSEQ multiplex PCR; TCRdb stores just in-frame clones and leaves some out. The sample gives about 46,000 clones, over 80% of which show up once; around 0.5% is in the top ten. In addition, the sample was reused for a study of regulatory T cells.

Sequenced: CD4+ effector T cells sorted from blood. The origin of the receptors is a human donor in good health. Each CDR3 is given with its conserved first and last residue. The order of the fields is CDR3 protein, V gene, J gene.

CDR3aa: CATWDGAFFEAFF; v_gene: TRBV19; j_gene: TRBJ1-1
CDR3aa: CASSTSPAVGANQPQHF; v_gene: TRBV19; j_gene: TRBJ1-5
CDR3aa: CATTGRTEAFF; v_gene: TRBV2; j_gene: TRBJ1-1
CDR3aa: CASSVAGEVNTGELFF; v_gene: TRBV9; j_gene: TRBJ2-2
CDR3aa: CASSLAQSWNTEAFF; v_gene: TRBV7-9; j_gene: TRBJ1-1
CDR3aa: CASGPSSTDTQYF; v_gene: TRBV12-5; j_gene: TRBJ2-3
CDR3aa: CASSTPGRGVFF; v_gene: TRBV19; j_gene: TRBJ2-2
CDR3aa: CASSVVGGLNTGELFF; v_gene: TRBV9; j_gene: TRBJ2-2
CDR3aa: CASSQDLVQGAKGYTF; v_gene: TRBV14; j_gene: TRBJ1-2
CDR3aa: CASSLRLAGGTDTQYF; v_gene: TRBV13; j_gene: TRBJ2-3
CDR3aa: CASSRRTSGMTNEQFF; v_gene: TRBV5-1; j_gene: TRBJ2-1
CDR3aa: CARSQGQGATNEKLFF; v_gene: TRBV5-3; j_gene: TRBJ1-4
CDR3aa: CASSFSGGRGRNEQFF; v_gene: TRBV7-6; j_gene: TRBJ2-1
CDR3aa: CASNGQGVYEQYF; v_gene: TRBV2; j_gene: TRBJ2-7
CDR3aa: CASGRLAGVNTQYF; v_gene: TRBV2; j_gene: TRBJ2-3
CDR3aa: CASSKDMTYEQYF; v_gene: TRBV2; j_gene: TRBJ2-7